These 30 T cell receptor beta chains came from one sample sequenced in a study of blood T cell repertoires in COVID-19 (dated by TCRdb to about 2020). The library was made by the immunoSEQ multiplex PCR assay. Not all clones reach the TCRdb copy of this immuneACCESS table, which keeps in-frame sequences only. Checked studies attribute under half of the gap to unresolved V genes and leave the rest unexplained. The sample table lists about 330,000 clones, more than 85% of them with a count of one. About a fifth of the sample is held by the ten biggest clonotypes. Sequencing used PBMCs or T cells enriched from blood (not recorded which). The receptor source for this set is a woman aged 25 to 39 who had recovered from COVID-19.

The J gene is TRBJ2-7, the V gene TRBV6-2 or TRBV6-3; 7 bases are shared with TRBD2. CDR3 size: 14 residues. The germline CDR1 and CDR2 sequences are MNHEY and SVGEGT. Unmatched junction bases numbered 6, after V lost 5 bases and J lost 2 bases. CDR3 sequence (DNA): TGTGCCAGCAGTCTCAGCGGGGCTGCCTACGAGCAGTACTTC. As protein: CASSLSGAAYEQYF.

The V and J genes are TRBV4-2 and TRBJ2-7; D possibly corresponds to TRBD1 (6 bases). V was cut by 1 base and J by 3 bases, with 19 bases left in between. This CDR3 comprises 17 residues. Germline CDR1 reads LGHNA; CDR2 reads YNFKEQ. CDR3 DNA sequence: TGTGCCAGCAGCCAAGGTGAGTTTGGACAGAAGAACTACGAGCAGTACTTC. It encodes CASSQGEFGQKNYEQYF.

This CDR3 reads CAPRGRDENEQYF. CDR3 in DNA: TGTGCCCCCCGTGGGCGCGACGAAAACGAGCAGTACTTC. The chain has TRBV5-8 and TRBJ2-7; D gene uncertain. V was cut by 10 bases and J by 5 bases, with 19 bases left in between. CDR3 size: 13 residues. Germline CDR1 reads SGHTS; CDR2 reads YDEGEE.

The gene calls are TRBV27 and TRBJ2-7; 8 bases are a match to TRBD2. V gave up 2 bases and J gave up 4 bases; unmatched junction bases: 7. The CDR3 has 15 amino acids. CDR1 and CDR2 (germline): MNHEY, SMNVEV (reference sequence). The CDR3 here is CASSLIGRAEYEQYF. The CDR3 DNA reads as TGTGCCAGCAGTTTAATCGGGAGGGCCGAGTACGAGCAGTACTTC.

The chain recombines TRBV3-1 (or the pseudogene TRBV3-2) with TRBJ1-4, with 9 bases identical to TRBD1. The ends lost 2 bases at V and 10 bases at J; junction bases unmatched: 5. The CDR3 contains 14 residues. Germline CDR1 LGHDT, CDR2 YNNKEL (reference sequence). DNA for the CDR3: TGTGCCAGCAGCCAAACGCGACAGGGGGGAAAACTGTTTTTT. Its translation is CASSQTRQGGKLFF.

The chain is built from TRBV5-4 and TRBJ1-6; 7 bases agree with TRBD1. CDR3 length equals 15 residues. J lost 9 bases, V lost 4 bases, and 10 bases had no gene match. The germline CDR1 and CDR2 sequences are SGHNT and YYREEE (reference sequence). CDR3 protein: CASSQNRGAGSPLHF. In nucleotides, the CDR3 is TGTGCCAGCAGCCAAAACAGGGGCGCTGGTTCACCCCTCCACTTT.

This CDR3 reads CASSLGGGGSNSPLHF. The CDR3 DNA reads as TGTGCCAGCAGCTTGGGCGGGGGGGGAAGTAATTCACCCCTCCACTTT. This chain links TRBV5-4 with TRBJ1-6, with D possibly being TRBD1 (5 bases). V lost 0 bases and J lost 6, with 13 bases in between. The length of the CDR3 is 16 residues. The germline gives CDR1 SGHNT, CDR2 YYREEE (reference sequence).

This clone appeared once. The J gene is TRBJ2-7, the V gene TRBV6-4; TRBD2 is a possible D gene (6 bases). In germline, CDR1 is MRHNA, CDR2 SNTAGT. V shed 6 bases and J shed 0 bases, with 27 bases lying between them. The CDR3 runs 19 residues. The CDR3 bases are TGTGCCAGCAGAAGTGACGCGTTTGTCGGGGACTCCCTCTCCTACGAGCAGTACTTC. It encodes CASRSDAFVGDSLSYEQYF.

The chain employs TRBV28 and TRBJ1-6; tentatively, D is TRBD1 (6 bases). The germline CDR1 and CDR2 sequences are MDHEN and SYDVKM. V lost 7 bases and J 7 bases, leaving 8 bases between the germline ends. The CDR3 spans 12 residues. CDR3 sequence: CASNRVNSPLHF. The CDR3 DNA reads as TGTGCCAGCAACAGGGTAAATTCACCCCTCCACTTT.

This clone was picked up a small number of times. The chain combines TRBV3-1 (or the pseudogene TRBV3-2) with TRBJ1-1, with D possibly matching TRBD1 (6 bases). Germline V gene lookup returns CDR1 LGHDT and CDR2 YNNKEL (reference sequence). The CDR3 has 14 amino acids. Trimming took 0 bases from V and 4 from J, leaving 9 bases between them. CDR3 sequence reads: CASSQERGFTEAFF. As DNA, the CDR3 is TGTGCCAGCAGCCAAGAGAGGGGGTTCACTGAAGCTTTCTTT.

The rearrangement links TRBV27 to TRBJ2-1; 12 nucleotides line up with TRBD2. This CDR3 comprises 20 residues. The V and J ends lost 5 bases and 0 bases, in that order; junction bases with no gene match: 14. From germline, CDR1 is MNHEY and CDR2 SMNVEV (reference sequence). For the CDR3, the DNA is TGTGCCAGCAGTCACACCCGACTAGCGGGAGCGGGTGGCTCCTACAATGAGCAGTTCTTC. Translation gives CASSHTRLAGAGGSYNEQFF.

The rearrangement uses TRBV29-1 and TRBJ1-2; D possibly corresponds to TRBD1 (5 bases). The germline CDR1 and CDR2 sequences are SQVTM and ANQGSEA. V lost 1 base, J lost 4 bases, and 10 bases lay in between. This CDR3 comprises 13 residues. The CDR3 reads CSVEGTTIYGYTF. The DNA of the CDR3 is TGCAGCGTTGAAGGGACAACCATCTATGGCTACACCTTC.

This clone appeared a single time. The chain recombines TRBV12-3 or TRBV12-4 with TRBJ1-6; D not certain. Trimming took off 4 bases at V and 5 bases at J, with 6 bases between the two ends. CDR3 size: 13 residues. This CDR3 reads CASSSGDNSPLHF. CDR3 nucleotides: TGTGCCAGCAGTTCCGGGGATAATTCACCCCTCCACTTT.

This clone occurred once. Here the CDR3 reads CASSYLPGGSYNSPLHF. DNA of the CDR3: TGTGCCAGCAGTTACTTGCCAGGGGGAAGCTATAATTCACCCCTCCACTTT. The chain recombines TRBV6-2 or TRBV6-3 with TRBJ1-6, with 7 bases fitting TRBD1. The length of the CDR3 is 17 residues. With 1 base clipped from V and 3 bases from J, the junction kept 6 bases outside the gene matches. CDR1 is MNHEY, CDR2 SVGEGT, per germline.

DNA of the CDR3: TGTGCCAGCAGCCCGTCGGGCTACAGGGCTCGCAATCAGCCCCAGCATTTT. Its translation: CASSPSGYRARNQPQHF. The V gene is TRBV28, the J gene TRBJ1-5; TRBD1 is a possible D gene (6 bases). Germline V gives CDR1 MDHEN, CDR2 SYDVKM. V was trimmed by 6 bases and J by 2 bases, leaving 20 bases between them. The CDR3 sequence is 17 residues long. Based on the CDR3 plus reference TRBV28 and TRBJ1-5, the full variable domain is DVKVTQSSRYLVKRTGEKVFLECVQDMDHENMFWYRQDPGLGLRLIYFSYDVKMKEKGDIPEGYSVSREKKERFSLILESASTNQTSMYLCASSPSGYRARNQPQHFGDGTRLSIL.

The chain joins TRBV9 to TRBJ2-3; 9 nucleotides agree with TRBD2. After removal of 4 bases from V and 7 bases from J, the junction contained 19 bases not matched to a gene. Per the germline V gene, CDR1 is SGDLS and CDR2 is YYNGEE. The CDR3 consists of 18 residues. This CDR3 is CASSPPSGLADFLNTQYF. In DNA, the CDR3 is TGTGCCAGCAGCCCGCCTTCGGGACTAGCCGATTTCTTAAATACGCAGTATTTT.

This chain links TRBV11-3 with TRBJ2-7; D perhaps matches TRBD1 (7 bases). The germline CDR1 and CDR2 sequences are SGHNT and YENEEA. This CDR3 contains 15 residues. V was shortened by 4 bases and J by 5 bases, with 18 bases between the two germline ends. CDR3 nucleotide sequence: TGTGCCAGCAGCTCCCCCCGGTCAGGGGGGCACGAGCAGTACTTC. Protein product: CASSSPRSGGHEQYF.

The rearrangement uses TRBV6-2 or TRBV6-3 and TRBJ2-3; tentative D call: TRBD1 (5 bases). Germline loops: CDR1 MNHEY, CDR2 SVGEGT. The CDR3 spans 16 residues. V lost 2 bases and J lost 4, with 16 bases in between. The CDR3, as DNA: TGTGCCAGCAGTTACCTGTCAGGGTATGTGGCAGATACGCAGTATTTT. Protein product: CASSYLSGYVADTQYF.

The chain uses TRBV15 and TRBJ2-2; 8 bases match TRBD1. V lost 4 bases to trimming and J lost 6 bases; unmatched junction nucleotides: 4. The CDR3 covers 14 residues. Per the germline V gene, CDR1 is LNHNV and CDR2 is YYDKDF (reference sequence). CDR3 protein: CATSTGQGAGELFF. CDR3 sequence (DNA): TGTGCCACCAGCACCGGACAGGGTGCCGGGGAGCTGTTTTTT.

The rearrangement uses TRBV15 and TRBJ1-2; tentatively, D is TRBD1 (5 bases). The CDR3 length is 17 residues. The germline V and J ends were trimmed by 5 bases and 3 bases, with 22 bases remaining between them. CDR1 is LNHNV, CDR2 YYDKDF, per germline (reference sequence). DNA for the CDR3: TGTGCCACCAGCGGCCGGGACTCTTGGGAGTTTGACTATGGCTACACCTTC. Translating gives CATSGRDSWEFDYGYTF.

The chain combines TRBV2 with TRBJ1-1; tentative D call: TRBD1 (5 bases). CDR1 is SNHLY, CDR2 FYNNEI, per germline. The V and J ends lost 7 bases and 8 bases respectively, with 14 bases between them. This CDR3 comprises 12 residues. CDR3 loop: CASIPLGGEAFF. Written as DNA, the CDR3 is TGTGCCAGCATCCCCCTCGGGGGGGAAGCTTTCTTT.

The V gene is TRBV27, the J gene TRBJ2-6; D gene ambiguous. The V gene lost 4 bases and the J gene lost 3 bases, with 10 bases spanning the gap. Germline V gene lookup returns CDR1 MNHEY and CDR2 SMNVEV (reference sequence). The length of the CDR3 is 15 residues. CDR3 bases: TGTGCCAGCAGTTCTGGGCAGGTTGGGGCCAACGTCCTGACTTTC. It specifies CASSSGQVGANVLTF.

This rearrangement joins TRBV2 to TRBJ2-5, with no clear D. Trimming stripped 2 bases from V and 3 bases from J, with 7 bases between. There are 13 residues in the CDR3. The V gene's germline CDR1 is SNHLY and CDR2 FYNNEI. CDR3 protein: CASSELGEETQYF. CDR3 nucleotides: TGTGCCAGCAGTGAACTAGGTGAAGAGACCCAGTACTTC.

This clone was seen just once. The V gene is TRBV30, the J gene TRBJ1-1, with D uncertain. The V gene lost 1 base and the J gene lost 3 bases, with 9 bases spanning the gap. This CDR3 is built from 13 residues. The germline gives CDR1 GTSNPN, CDR2 SVGIG (reference sequence). The CDR3 protein is CAWSGQDDTEAFF. The CDR3 DNA follows: TGTGCCTGGAGTGGGCAAGATGACACTGAAGCTTTCTTT.

The V and J genes are TRBV30 and TRBJ2-7; possibly TRBD1 for D (7 bases). This CDR3 has 14 amino acids. Trimming removed 2 bases at V and 1 base at J, with 12 bases between. The germline V gene encodes CDR1 GTSNPN and CDR2 SVGIG (reference sequence). The CDR3 DNA sequence: TGTGCCTGGAGTTCAGGGGGGTCATCCTACGAGCAGTACTTC. Translation gives CAWSSGGSSYEQYF.

The V call is TRBV23-1, the J call TRBJ1-3, with 10 positions matching TRBD1. Being an ORF, TRBV23-1 has a function that is uncertain. There are 16 residues in the CDR3. Trimming took 4 bases from V and 8 from J; bases not matched to a gene: 11. CDR3 residues: CASSRSPGQGSDTIYF. DNA for the CDR3: TGCGCCAGCAGTCGATCACCGGGACAGGGGTCGGACACCATATATTTT.

This CDR3 is CASSESRWPYPPLHF. CDR3 coding DNA: TGTGCCAGCAGTGAAAGTCGTTGGCCGTATCCACCCCTCCACTTT. The chain joins TRBV6-1 to TRBJ1-6; no reliable D call. V dropped 2 bases and J dropped 11 bases, with 16 bases sitting between them. The CDR3 contains 15 residues. Germline V gene data show CDR1 as MNHNS and CDR2 as SASEGT.

This sequence joins TRBV6-2 or TRBV6-3 and TRBJ1-1; TRBD1 agrees at 7 bases. Germline CDR1 reads MNHEY; CDR2 reads SVGEGT. The CDR3 has 14 amino acids. Trimming at V came to 5 bases and at J to 6 bases, leaving 9 bases not matched to a gene. The CDR3 nucleotides are TGTGCCAGCAGTCAGGACAGGTCCGGGCCTGAAGCTTTCTTT. Its translation is CASSQDRSGPEAFF.

This clone was seen only once. This sequence joins TRBV6-5 and TRBJ2-6; tentatively, D is TRBD1 (6 bases). V was pared by 5 bases and J by 0 bases, with 8 bases between. The CDR3 consists of 15 residues. The germline gives CDR1 MNHEY, CDR2 SVGAGI. CDR3 sequence: CASSKDSSGANVLTF. The CDR3 nucleotides read TGTGCCAGCAGTAAGGACAGCTCTGGGGCCAACGTCCTGACTTTC.

V and J are TRBV28 and TRBJ1-5, with TRBD1 identical over 8 bases. This CDR3 has 16 amino acids. Trimming cost V 5 bases and J 7 bases; bases outside gene matches: 13. CDR1 MDHEN and CDR2 SYDVKM come from the germline V gene. CDR3 DNA: TGTGCCAGCAGTGTGTGGACAGGGAGACTGGGACAGCCCCAGCATTTT. Its translation: CASSVWTGRLGQPQHF.